A single sample is the source of the 17 T cell receptor beta chains below, sequenced in a study of blood T cell repertoires in COVID-19. TCRdb's table, derived via immunoSEQ multiplex PCR, lists solely in-frame clones and lacks some. The sample consists of 50,000 to 60,000 clones, around 87% of them appearing once. Sample: peripheral blood. The origin of the receptors is a human donor with active COVID-19. The donor label of this sample is uncertain.

J is TRBJ2-1 and V is TRBV5-1; tentatively, D is TRBD2 (7 bases). Germline CDR1 is SGHRS and CDR2 is YFSETQ. This CDR3 spans 13 amino acids. The V gene lost 2 bases and the J gene lost 5 bases, with 8 bases spanning the gap. CDR3 region: CASSFGGHNEQFF. The CDR3 nucleotides are TGCGCCAGCAGCTTCGGGGGGCACAATGAGCAGTTCTTC.

The V call is TRBV6-6, the J call TRBJ1-4; no reliable D call. Germline V gene sequence: CDR1 MNHNY, CDR2 SVGAGI (reference sequence). The CDR3 consists of 13 residues. Trimming left V 10 bases short and J 7 bases short, with 16 bases between. CDR3 protein: CAISGGRTEKLFF. For the CDR3, the DNA is TGTGCCATCAGCGGAGGGCGTACTGAAAAACTGTTTTTT.

The chain recombines TRBV10-3 with TRBJ1-2, with no clear D. The CDR3 contains 11 residues. Germline V gene data show CDR1 as ENHRY and CDR2 as SYGVKD. V gave up 2 bases and J gave up 7 bases, with 5 bases separating them. The CDR3 loop is CAISEEGGYTF. DNA for the CDR3: TGTGCCATCAGTGAGGAGGGTGGCTACACCTTC.

This chain uses TRBV27 with TRBJ1-6, with D hard to call. Germline CDR1 MNHEY, CDR2 SMNVEV (reference sequence). Trimming pared 1 base from V and 0 bases from J, leaving 10 bases between. The CDR3 spans 17 residues. Here the CDR3 reads CASSLFPGSSYNSPLHF. The CDR3 bases are TGTGCCAGCAGTTTATTTCCAGGAAGCTCCTATAATTCACCCCTCCACTTT.

This clone was seen only once. The chain combines TRBV5-1 with TRBJ1-4, with D perhaps matching TRBD1 (6 bases). Trimming removed 5 bases from V and 8 bases from J, with 13 bases in between. This CDR3 contains 13 residues. Looked up from germline, CDR1 is SGHRS and CDR2 is YFSETQ. The CDR3 DNA follows: TGCGCCAGCAGAACAGGGTCCGGAGAAAAACTGTTTTTT. Amino acids: CASRTGSGEKLFF.

CDR3 region: CASSPPKRGQETQYF. The CDR3 DNA sequence: TGTGCCAGCTCACCACCCAAGAGAGGCCAAGAGACCCAGTACTTC. The chain combines TRBV18 with TRBJ2-5, with D uncertain. Germline lookup yields CDR1 KGHSH and CDR2 LQKENI. The CDR3 is 15 residues long. The ends were cut back, 0 bases at V and 1 base at J, with 9 bases in the middle.

This clone has a single count. The chain recombines TRBV5-4 with TRBJ1-3, with 12 bases identical to TRBD1. The trim removed 4 bases at V and 2 bases at J, leaving 13 bases unmatched. CDR1 and CDR2 (germline): SGHNT, YYREEE (reference sequence). The CDR3 contains 19 residues. CDR3 DNA: TGTGCCAGCAGCCCCCGGGGTGGGGGACAGGGGGCTGCTGGAAACACCATATATTTT. Encoded protein: CASSPRGGGQGAAGNTIYF.

The chain joins TRBV6-5 to TRBJ2-5, with 7 bases aligning to TRBD2. V was clipped by 7 bases and J by 0 bases; unmatched bases: 8. The CDR3 has 15 residues. Germline V lookup: CDR1 MNHEY, CDR2 SVGAGI. CDR3 amino acids: CASTRAGEYQETQYF. CDR3 nucleotide sequence: TGTGCCAGCACGCGGGCGGGGGAGTACCAAGAGACCCAGTACTTC.

The chain is built from TRBV11-1 and TRBJ1-5; D is ambiguous. This CDR3 is built from 13 residues. Trimming left V 0 bases short and J 3 bases short, with 3 bases between. In germline, CDR1 is SGHAT, CDR2 FQDESV (reference sequence). The CDR3 sequence: CASSLANNQPQHF. The DNA of the CDR3 is TGTGCCAGCAGCTTAGCCAACAATCAGCCCCAGCATTTT.

V is TRBV30 and J is TRBJ1-3, with unresolved D. Deletions cut 2 bases from V and 4 bases from J, with 15 bases between. The germline gives CDR1 GTSNPN, CDR2 SVGIG (reference sequence). This CDR3 comprises 15 residues. The CDR3 protein is CAWSYTSSGGNTIYF. DNA of the CDR3: TGTGCCTGGAGTTATACGTCCTCGGGGGGAAACACCATATATTTT.

This clone was counted a few times. The V gene is TRBV9, the J gene TRBJ1-1; 7 nucleotides align to TRBD1. The ends lost 4 bases at V and 1 base at J; junction bases unmatched: 4. There are 14 residues in the CDR3. The germline V gene encodes CDR1 SGDLS and CDR2 YYNGEE. CDR3 nucleotides: TGTGCCAGCAGCCCAGGGACAGCGAACACTGAAGCTTTCTTT. Translation: CASSPGTANTEAFF.

The rearrangement joins TRBV28 to TRBJ1-2; D uncertain. The germline gives CDR1 MDHEN, CDR2 SYDVKM. The CDR3 consists of 11 residues. With 7 bases removed from V and 6 bases from J, the gap between germline ends came to 9 bases. The CDR3 reads CASTSVHGYTF. The CDR3 bases are TGTGCCAGCACAAGCGTTCATGGCTACACCTTC.

The chain is built from TRBV18 and TRBJ1-2; possible D gene TRBD1, 6 bases. Trimming removed 3 bases from V and 2 bases from J, with 10 bases in between. The CDR3 runs to 14 residues. Per the germline V gene, CDR1 is KGHSH and CDR2 is LQKENI. The CDR3 coding sequence is TGTGCCAGCTCACCGTCCGGACAGAACTATGGCTACACCTTC. Translating gives CASSPSGQNYGYTF.

This clone occurred a few times. The chain joins TRBV18 to TRBJ1-2; 12 bases map to TRBD1. Germline-derived CDR1 and CDR2 are KGHSH and LQKENI. The CDR3 is 16 residues long. With 3 bases clipped from V and 2 bases from J, the junction kept 4 bases outside the gene matches. The CDR3 reads CASSPFGTGGNYGYTF. DNA of the CDR3: TGTGCCAGCTCACCCTTTGGGACAGGGGGCAACTATGGCTACACCTTC.

This chain joins TRBV10-2 and TRBJ1-1; 9 bases are a match to TRBD1. Germline CDR1 WSHSY, CDR2 SAAADI. The ends lost 6 bases at V and 6 bases at J; junction bases unmatched: 8. CDR3 size: 14 residues. The CDR3 nucleotides are TGCGCCAGCAGAGGGACAGGGTTTGATTCTGAAGCTTTCTTT. Its protein product is CASRGTGFDSEAFF.

The V and J genes are TRBV25-1 and TRBJ2-1, with D possibly TRBD2 on 6 matching bases. Germline CDR1 MGHDK, CDR2 SYGVNS. V lost 1 base and J 9 bases, leaving 16 bases between the germline ends. This CDR3 is 15 amino acids long. CDR3 residues: CASSESPLAESEQFF. The CDR3 DNA reads TGTGCCAGCAGTGAATCGCCACTAGCCGAGTCTGAGCAGTTCTTC.

This chain uses TRBV27 with TRBJ2-3; 8 bases are shared with TRBD1. With V trimmed by 0 bases and J by 3 bases, 5 bases remained unmatched. The V gene's germline CDR1 is MNHEY and CDR2 SMNVEV (reference sequence). This CDR3 is built from 16 residues. The CDR3 loop reads CASSLSPGTGTDTQYF. CDR3 DNA sequence: TGTGCCAGCAGTTTATCCCCCGGGACAGGAACAGATACGCAGTATTTT.